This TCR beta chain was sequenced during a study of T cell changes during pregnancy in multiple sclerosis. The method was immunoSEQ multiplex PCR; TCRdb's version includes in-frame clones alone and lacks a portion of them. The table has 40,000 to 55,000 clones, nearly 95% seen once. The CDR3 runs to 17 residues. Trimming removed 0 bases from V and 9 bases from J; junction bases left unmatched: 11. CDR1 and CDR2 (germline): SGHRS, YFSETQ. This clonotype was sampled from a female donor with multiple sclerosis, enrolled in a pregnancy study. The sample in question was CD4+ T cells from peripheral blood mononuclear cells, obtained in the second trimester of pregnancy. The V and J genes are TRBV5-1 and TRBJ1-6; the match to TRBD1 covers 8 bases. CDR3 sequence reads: CASSLARGDRSGSPLHF. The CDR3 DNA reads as TGCGCCAGCAGCTTGGCCCGGGGGGACAGGAGTGGTTCACCCCTCCACTTT.